This T cell receptor (beta chain) was sequenced during a study of T cell changes during pregnancy in multiple sclerosis. Only in-frame clones appear in the TCRdb table, and some are missing; sequencing was by immunoSEQ multiplex PCR. The sample includes roughly 120,000 clones, about 93% seen only once; the top ten take roughly 5.7%. Per germline, CDR1 MNHEY and CDR2 SVGAGI. The CDR3 has 14 amino acids. V was cut by 0 bases and J by 5 bases, with 10 bases left in between. The rearrangement links TRBV6-5 to TRBJ2-5; TRBD1 might be the D (5 bases). This TCR derives from a female donor with multiple sclerosis, enrolled in a pregnancy study. This material consisted of peripheral blood, taken before pregnancy. The CDR3 spells CASSYSGATETQYF. The CDR3 DNA is TGTGCCAGCAGTTACTCAGGGGCCACGGAGACCCAGTACTTC.